This T cell receptor beta chain was identified during a study of OX40 agonist ivuxolimab in advanced cancers. Sequencing used immunoSEQ multiplex PCR; TCRdb keeps in-frame clones, though not all of them. The repertoire holds about 35,000 clones, with roughly 80% as singletons. The source was CD4+ or CD8+ T cells sorted from blood, collected in a trial of the OX40 agonist ivuxolimab. This receptor was taken from an adult with an advanced solid tumor such as melanoma, head and neck, liver or kidney cancer.

CDR3 protein: CSAVSGPYEQYF. CDR3 nucleotides: TGCAGCGCCGTTAGCGGGCCCTACGAGCAGTACTTC. This chain connects TRBV29-1 to TRBJ2-7; 7 nucleotides agree with TRBD2. The trim removed 7 bases at V and 2 bases at J, leaving 5 bases unmatched. CDR1 is SQVTM, CDR2 ANQGSEA, per germline. The CDR3 sequence is 12 residues long.